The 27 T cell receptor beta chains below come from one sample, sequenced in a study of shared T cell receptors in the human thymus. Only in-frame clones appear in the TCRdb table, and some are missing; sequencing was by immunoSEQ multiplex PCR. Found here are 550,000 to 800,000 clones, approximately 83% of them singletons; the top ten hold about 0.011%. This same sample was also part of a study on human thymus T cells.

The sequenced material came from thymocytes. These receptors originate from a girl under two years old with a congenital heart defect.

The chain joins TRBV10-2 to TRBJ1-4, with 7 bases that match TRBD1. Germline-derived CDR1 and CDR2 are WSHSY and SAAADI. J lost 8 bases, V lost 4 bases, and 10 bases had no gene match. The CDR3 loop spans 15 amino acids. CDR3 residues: CASSGDRAPIEKLFF. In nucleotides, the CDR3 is TGCGCCAGCAGTGGCGACAGGGCCCCGATCGAAAAACTGTTTTTT.

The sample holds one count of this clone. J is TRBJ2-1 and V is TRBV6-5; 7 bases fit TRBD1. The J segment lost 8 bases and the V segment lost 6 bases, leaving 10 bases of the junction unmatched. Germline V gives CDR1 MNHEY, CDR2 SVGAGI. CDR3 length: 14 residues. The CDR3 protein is CASRPGTAADEQFF. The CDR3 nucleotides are TGTGCCAGCAGGCCGGGGACAGCGGCTGATGAGCAGTTCTTC.

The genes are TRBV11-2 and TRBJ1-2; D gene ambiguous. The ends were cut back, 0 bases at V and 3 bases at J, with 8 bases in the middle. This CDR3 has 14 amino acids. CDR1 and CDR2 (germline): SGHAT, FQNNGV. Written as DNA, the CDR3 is TGTGCCAGCAGCTTAGATCTAGAGGACTATGGCTACACCTTC. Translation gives CASSLDLEDYGYTF. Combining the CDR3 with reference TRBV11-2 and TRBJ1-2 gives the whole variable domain EAGVAQSPRYKIIEKRQSVAFWCNPISGHATLYWYQQILGQGPKLLIQFQNNGVVDDSQLPKDRFSAERLKGVDSTLKIQPAKLEDSAVYLCASSLDLEDYGYTFGSGTRLTVV.

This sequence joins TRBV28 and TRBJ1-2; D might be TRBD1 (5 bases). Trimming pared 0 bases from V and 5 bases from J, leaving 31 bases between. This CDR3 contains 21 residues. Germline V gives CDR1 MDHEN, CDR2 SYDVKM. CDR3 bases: TGTGCCAGCAGTTTATGCAACGAGGGGACTGTCCGACCCACCCCCTCTTATGGCTACACCTTC. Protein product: CASSLCNEGTVRPTPSYGYTF.

Here the CDR3 reads CASSLYAETQYF. The CDR3 coding sequence is TGTGCCAGCAGCTTATACGCGGAGACCCAGTACTTC. This chain links TRBV7-6 with TRBJ2-5; D gene unclear. Germline V gene sequence: CDR1 SGHVS, CDR2 FNYEAQ. CDR3 length: 12 residues. V was trimmed by 2 bases and J by 5 bases, leaving 6 bases between them. Supplemented by reference TRBV7-6 and TRBJ2-5, the full variable domain reads GAGVSQSPRYKVTKRGQDVALRCDPISGHVSLYWYRQALGQGPEFLTYFNYEAQQDKSGLPNDRFSAERPEGSISTLTIQRTEQRDSAMYRCASSLYAETQYFGPGTRLLVL.

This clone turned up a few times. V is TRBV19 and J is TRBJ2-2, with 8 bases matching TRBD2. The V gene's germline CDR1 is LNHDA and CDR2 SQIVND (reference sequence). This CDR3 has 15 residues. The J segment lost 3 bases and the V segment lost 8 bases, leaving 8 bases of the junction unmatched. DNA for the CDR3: TGTGCCAGTGTCGGGGGGGCCAGAGACACCGGGGAGCTGTTTTTT. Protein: CASVGGARDTGELFF.

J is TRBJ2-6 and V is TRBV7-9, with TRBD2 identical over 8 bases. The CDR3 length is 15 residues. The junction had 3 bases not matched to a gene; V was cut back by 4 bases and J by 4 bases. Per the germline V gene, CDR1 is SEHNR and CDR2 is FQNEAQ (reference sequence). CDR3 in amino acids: CASSSGGVGANVLTF. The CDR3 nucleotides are TGTGCCAGCAGCTCGGGGGGGGTAGGGGCCAACGTCCTGACTTTC.

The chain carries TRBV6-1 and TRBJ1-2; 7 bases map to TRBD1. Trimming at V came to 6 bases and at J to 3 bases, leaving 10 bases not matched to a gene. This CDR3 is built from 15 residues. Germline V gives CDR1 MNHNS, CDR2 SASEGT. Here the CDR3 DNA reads TGTGCCAGCAGGGTAACAGGGGTGGGGCACTATGGCTACACCTTC. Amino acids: CASRVTGVGHYGYTF.

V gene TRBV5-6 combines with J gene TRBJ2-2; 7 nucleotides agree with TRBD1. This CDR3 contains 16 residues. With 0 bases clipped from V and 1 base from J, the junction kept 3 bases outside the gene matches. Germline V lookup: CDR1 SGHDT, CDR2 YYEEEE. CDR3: CASSLAAGGNTGELFF. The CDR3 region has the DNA TGTGCCAGCAGCTTGGCAGCAGGGGGGAACACCGGGGAGCTGTTTTTT.

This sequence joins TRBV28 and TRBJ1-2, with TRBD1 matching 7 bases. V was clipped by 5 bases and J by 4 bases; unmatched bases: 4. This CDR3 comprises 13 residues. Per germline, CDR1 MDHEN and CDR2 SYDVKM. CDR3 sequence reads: CASSDRESYGYTF. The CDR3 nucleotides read TGTGCCAGCAGTGACAGGGAGTCCTATGGCTACACCTTC.

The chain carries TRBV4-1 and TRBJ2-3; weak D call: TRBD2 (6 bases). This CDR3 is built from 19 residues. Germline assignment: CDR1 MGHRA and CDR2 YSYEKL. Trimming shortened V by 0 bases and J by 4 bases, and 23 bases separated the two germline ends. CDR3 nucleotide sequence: TGCGCCAGCAGCCAAGATTTCCGTCACACCTCGGAGGGCTCAGATACGCAGTATTTT. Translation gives CASSQDFRHTSEGSDTQYF.

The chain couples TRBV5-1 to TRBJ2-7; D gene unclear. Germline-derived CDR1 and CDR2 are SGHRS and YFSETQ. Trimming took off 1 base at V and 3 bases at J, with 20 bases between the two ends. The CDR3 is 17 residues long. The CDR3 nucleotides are TGCGCCAGCAGCTTGACCGGGTCGAGTTTAGAAGGCTACGAGCAGTACTTC. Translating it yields CASSLTGSSLEGYEQYF.

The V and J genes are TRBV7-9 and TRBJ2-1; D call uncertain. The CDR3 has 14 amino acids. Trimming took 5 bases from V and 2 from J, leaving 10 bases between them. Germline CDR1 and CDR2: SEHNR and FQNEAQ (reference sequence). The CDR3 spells CASSPLATYNEQFF. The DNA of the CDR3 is TGTGCCAGCAGCCCCCTCGCTACCTACAATGAGCAGTTCTTC. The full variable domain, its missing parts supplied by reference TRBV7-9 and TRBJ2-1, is DTGVSQNPRHKITKRGQNVTFRCDPISEHNRLYWYRQTLGQGPEFLTYFQNEAQLEKSRLLSDRFSAERPKGSFSTLEIQRTEQGDSAMYLCASSPLATYNEQFFGPGTRLTVL.

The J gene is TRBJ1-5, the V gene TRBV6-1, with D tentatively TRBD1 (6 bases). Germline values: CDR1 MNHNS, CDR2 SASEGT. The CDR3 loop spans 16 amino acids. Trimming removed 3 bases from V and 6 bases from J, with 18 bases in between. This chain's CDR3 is CASSDEWRGGSQPQHF. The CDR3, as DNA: TGTGCCAGCAGTGATGAATGGAGAGGGGGAAGTCAGCCCCAGCATTTT.

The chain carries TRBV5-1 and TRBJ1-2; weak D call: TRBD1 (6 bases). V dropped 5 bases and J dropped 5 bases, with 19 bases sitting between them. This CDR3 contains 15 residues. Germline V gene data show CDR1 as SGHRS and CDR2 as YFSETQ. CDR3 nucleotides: TGCGCCAGCAGTTTCCGAACAGGGAGCCCTTATGGCTACACCTTC. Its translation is CASSFRTGSPYGYTF.

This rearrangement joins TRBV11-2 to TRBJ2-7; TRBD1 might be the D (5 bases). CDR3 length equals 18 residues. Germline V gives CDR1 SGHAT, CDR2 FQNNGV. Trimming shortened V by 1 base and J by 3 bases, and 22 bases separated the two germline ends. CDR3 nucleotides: TGTGCCAGCAGCTTAGGTGCTTGGCAGGGATGGACACACTACGAGCAGTACTTC. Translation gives CASSLGAWQGWTHYEQYF.

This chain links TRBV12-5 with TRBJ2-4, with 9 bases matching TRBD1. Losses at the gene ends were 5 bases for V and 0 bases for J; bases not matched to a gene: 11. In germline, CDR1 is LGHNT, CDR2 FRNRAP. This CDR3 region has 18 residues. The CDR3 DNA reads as TGTGCTAGTGGTATAGGGACAGGGCTGAATAGAGCCAAAAACATTCAGTACTTC. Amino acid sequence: CASGIGTGLNRAKNIQYF. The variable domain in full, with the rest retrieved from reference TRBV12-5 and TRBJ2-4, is DARVTQTPRHKVTEMGQEVTMRCQPILGHNTVFWYRQTMMQGLELLAYFRNRAPLDDSGMPKDRFSAEMPDATLATLKIQPSEPRDSAVYFCASGIGTGLNRAKNIQYFGAGTRLSVL.

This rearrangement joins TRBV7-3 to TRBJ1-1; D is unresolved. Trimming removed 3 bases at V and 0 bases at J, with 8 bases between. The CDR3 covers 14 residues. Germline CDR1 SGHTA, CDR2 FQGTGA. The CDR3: CASSFGLLNTEAFF. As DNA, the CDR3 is TGTGCCAGCAGCTTTGGACTGCTGAACACTGAAGCTTTCTTT. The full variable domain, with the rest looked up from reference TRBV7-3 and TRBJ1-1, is GAGVSQTPSNKVTEKGKYVELRCDPISGHTALYWYRQSLGQGPEFLIYFQGTGAADDSGLPNDRFFAVRPEGSVSTLKIQRTERGDSAVYLCASSFGLLNTEAFFGQGTRLTVV.

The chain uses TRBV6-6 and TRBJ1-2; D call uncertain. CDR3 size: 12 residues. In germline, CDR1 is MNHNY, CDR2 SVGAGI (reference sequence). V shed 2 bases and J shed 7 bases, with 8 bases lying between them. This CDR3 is CASSYPVSGYTF. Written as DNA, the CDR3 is TGTGCCAGCAGTTACCCCGTGAGTGGCTACACCTTC.

The CDR3 DNA reads as TGTGCCAGCAGTTACAAAACGACAGGGGGCTACGAGCAGTACTTC. This translates into CASSYKTTGGYEQYF. This chain uses TRBV6-5 with TRBJ2-7, with 9 positions matching TRBD1. V was pared by 2 bases and J by 3 bases, with 5 bases of the junction left unmatched. The CDR3 has 15 amino acids. Germline CDR1 MNHEY, CDR2 SVGAGI.

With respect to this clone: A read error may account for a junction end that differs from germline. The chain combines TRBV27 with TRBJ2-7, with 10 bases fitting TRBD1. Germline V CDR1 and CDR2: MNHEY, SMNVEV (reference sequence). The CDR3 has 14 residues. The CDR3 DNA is TGTGCCAGCAGTCCAAGGACAGGGGGTTACGTGCAGTACTTC. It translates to CASSPRTGGYVQYF.

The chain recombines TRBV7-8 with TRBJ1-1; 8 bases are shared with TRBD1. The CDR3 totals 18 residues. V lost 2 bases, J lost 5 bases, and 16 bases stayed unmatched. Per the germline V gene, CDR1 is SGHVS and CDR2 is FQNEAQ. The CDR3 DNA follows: TGTGCCAGCAGCTTATACCGGCAGGGGGCTACTCGGAGGACTGAAGCTTTCTTT. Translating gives CASSLYRQGATRRTEAFF.

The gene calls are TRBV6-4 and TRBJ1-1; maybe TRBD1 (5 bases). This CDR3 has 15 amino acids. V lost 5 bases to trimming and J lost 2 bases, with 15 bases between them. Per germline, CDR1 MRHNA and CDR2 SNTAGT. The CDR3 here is CASSPVWGDNTEAFF. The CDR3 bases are TGTGCCAGCAGTCCCGTCTGGGGGGACAACACTGAAGCTTTCTTT.

This CDR3 reads CASSSEYYEQYF. The CDR3 coding sequence is TGTGCCAGCAGCTCGGAGTACTACGAGCAGTACTTC. The chain is built from TRBV11-2 and TRBJ2-7; D gene ambiguous. V was cut by 4 bases and J by 3 bases, with 7 bases left in between. The CDR3 runs 12 residues. The germline CDR1 and CDR2 sequences are SGHAT and FQNNGV.

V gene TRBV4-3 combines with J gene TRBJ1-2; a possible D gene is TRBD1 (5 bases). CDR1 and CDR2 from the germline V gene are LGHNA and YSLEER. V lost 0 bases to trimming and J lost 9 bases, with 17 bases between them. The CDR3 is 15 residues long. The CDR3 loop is CASSQDSRGGKSYTF. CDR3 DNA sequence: TGCGCCAGCAGCCAAGATTCGCGCGGGGGTAAAAGCTACACCTTC.

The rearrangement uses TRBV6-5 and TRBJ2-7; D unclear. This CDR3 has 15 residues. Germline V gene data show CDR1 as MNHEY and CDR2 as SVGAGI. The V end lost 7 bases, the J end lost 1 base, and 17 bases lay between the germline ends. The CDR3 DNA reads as TGTGCCAGCACCCCGTCATATTACGGTTCCTACGAGCAGTACTTC. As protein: CASTPSYYGSYEQYF.

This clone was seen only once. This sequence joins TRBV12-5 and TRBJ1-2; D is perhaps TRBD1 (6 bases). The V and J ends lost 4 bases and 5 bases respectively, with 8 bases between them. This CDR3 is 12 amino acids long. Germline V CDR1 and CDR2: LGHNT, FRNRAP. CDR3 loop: CASGSRGYGYTF. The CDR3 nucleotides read TGTGCTAGTGGTTCTAGGGGGTATGGCTACACCTTC.